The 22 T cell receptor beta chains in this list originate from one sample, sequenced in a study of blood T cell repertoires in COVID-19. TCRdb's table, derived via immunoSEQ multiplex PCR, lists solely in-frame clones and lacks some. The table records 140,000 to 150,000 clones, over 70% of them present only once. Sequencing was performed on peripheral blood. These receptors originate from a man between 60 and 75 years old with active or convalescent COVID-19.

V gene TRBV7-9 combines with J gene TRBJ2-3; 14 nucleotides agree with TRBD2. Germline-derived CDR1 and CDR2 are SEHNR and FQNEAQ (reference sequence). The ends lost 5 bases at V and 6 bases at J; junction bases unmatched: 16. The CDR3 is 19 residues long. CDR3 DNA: TGTGCCAGCAGCCCGCGGGGGCAGAGACTAGCGGGAGGGCCGGATACGCAGTATTTT. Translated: CASSPRGQRLAGGPDTQYF.

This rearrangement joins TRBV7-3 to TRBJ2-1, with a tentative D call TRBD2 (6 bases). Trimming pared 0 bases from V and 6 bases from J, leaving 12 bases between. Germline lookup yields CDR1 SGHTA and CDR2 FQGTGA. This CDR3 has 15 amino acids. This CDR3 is CASSLTSGASNEQFF. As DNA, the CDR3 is TGTGCCAGCAGCTTAACTAGCGGAGCCTCCAATGAGCAGTTCTTC.

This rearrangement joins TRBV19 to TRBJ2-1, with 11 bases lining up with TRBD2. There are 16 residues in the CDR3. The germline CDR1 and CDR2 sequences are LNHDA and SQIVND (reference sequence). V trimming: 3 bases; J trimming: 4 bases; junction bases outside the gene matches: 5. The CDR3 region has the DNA TGTGCCAGTAGTATCCCACTAGCGGGAGCATACAATGAGCAGTTCTTC. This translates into CASSIPLAGAYNEQFF.

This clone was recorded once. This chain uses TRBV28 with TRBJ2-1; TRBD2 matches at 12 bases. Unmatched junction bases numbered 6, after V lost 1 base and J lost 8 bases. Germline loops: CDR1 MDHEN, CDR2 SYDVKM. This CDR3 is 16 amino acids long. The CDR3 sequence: CASSLFGTSGWDEQFF. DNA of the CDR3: TGTGCCAGCAGTTTATTCGGGACTAGCGGGTGGGATGAGCAGTTCTTC.

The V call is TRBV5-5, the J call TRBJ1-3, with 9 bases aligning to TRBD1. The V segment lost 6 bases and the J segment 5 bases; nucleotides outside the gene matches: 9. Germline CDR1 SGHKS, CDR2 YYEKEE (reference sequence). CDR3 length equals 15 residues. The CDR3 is CASTLGGQGRNTIYF. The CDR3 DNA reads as TGTGCCAGCACCCTAGGGGGACAGGGACGAAACACCATATATTTT.

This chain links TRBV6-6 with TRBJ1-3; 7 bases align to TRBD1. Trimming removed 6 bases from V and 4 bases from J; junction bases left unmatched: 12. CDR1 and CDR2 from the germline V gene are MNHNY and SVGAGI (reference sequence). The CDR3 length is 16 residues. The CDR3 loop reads CASSPSTGRSGNTIYF. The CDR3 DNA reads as TGTGCCAGCAGCCCCTCGACAGGGCGCTCAGGAAACACCATATATTTT.

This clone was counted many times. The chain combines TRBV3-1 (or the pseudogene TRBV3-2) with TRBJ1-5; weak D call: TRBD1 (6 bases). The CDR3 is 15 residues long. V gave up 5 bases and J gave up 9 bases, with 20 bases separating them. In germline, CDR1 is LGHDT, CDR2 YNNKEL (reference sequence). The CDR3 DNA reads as TGTGCCAGCAGCGGAACCGGGACAATCGGATCGCCCCAGCATTTT. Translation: CASSGTGTIGSPQHF.

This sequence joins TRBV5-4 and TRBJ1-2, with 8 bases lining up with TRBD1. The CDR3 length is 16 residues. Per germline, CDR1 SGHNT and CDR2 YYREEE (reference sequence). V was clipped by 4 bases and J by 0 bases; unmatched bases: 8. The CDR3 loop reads CASSPGGTGANYGYTF. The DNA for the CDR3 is TGTGCCAGCAGCCCTGGGGGGACAGGAGCTAACTATGGCTACACCTTC.

CDR3 in DNA: TGTGCCATCAGTCTCCGGACAGGGACAGGGGATGAGCAGTTCTTC. Protein sequence: CAISLRTGTGDEQFF. The chain has TRBV10-3 and TRBJ2-1; 10 nucleotides match TRBD1. The CDR3 is 15 amino acids. Germline CDR1 ENHRY, CDR2 SYGVKD. The V and J ends lost 5 bases and 8 bases, in that order; junction bases with no gene match: 9.

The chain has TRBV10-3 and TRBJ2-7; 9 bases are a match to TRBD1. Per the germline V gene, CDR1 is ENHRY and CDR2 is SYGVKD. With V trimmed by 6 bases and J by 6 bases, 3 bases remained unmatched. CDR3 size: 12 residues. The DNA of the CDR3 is TGTGCCATCAGCGGGACAGGGAGCGAGCAGTACTTC. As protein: CAISGTGSEQYF.

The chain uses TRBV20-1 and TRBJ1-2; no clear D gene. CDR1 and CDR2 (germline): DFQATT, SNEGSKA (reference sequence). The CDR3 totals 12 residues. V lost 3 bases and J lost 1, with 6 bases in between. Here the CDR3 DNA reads TGCAGTGCTAGTACGGGTAACTATGGCTACACCTTC. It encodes CSASTGNYGYTF.

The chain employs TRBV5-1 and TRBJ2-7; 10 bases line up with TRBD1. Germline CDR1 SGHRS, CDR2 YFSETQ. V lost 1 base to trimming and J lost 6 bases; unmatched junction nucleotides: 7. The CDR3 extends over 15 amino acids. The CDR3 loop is CASSLRRDRGFEQYF. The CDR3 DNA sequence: TGCGCCAGCAGCTTGCGACGGGACAGGGGTTTCGAGCAGTACTTC.

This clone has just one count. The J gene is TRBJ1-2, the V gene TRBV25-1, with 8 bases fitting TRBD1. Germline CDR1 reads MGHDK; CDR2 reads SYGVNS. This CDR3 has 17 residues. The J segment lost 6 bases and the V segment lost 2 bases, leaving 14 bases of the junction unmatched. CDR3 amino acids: CASSEHRQGLGDHGYTF. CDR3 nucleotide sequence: TGTGCCAGCAGTGAACACAGACAGGGGTTAGGGGATCATGGCTACACCTTC.

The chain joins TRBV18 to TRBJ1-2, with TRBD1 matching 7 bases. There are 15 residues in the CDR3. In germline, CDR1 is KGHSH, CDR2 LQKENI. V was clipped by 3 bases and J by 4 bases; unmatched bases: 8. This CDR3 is CASSPGTDWGYGYTF. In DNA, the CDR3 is TGTGCCAGCTCACCCGGGACAGACTGGGGCTATGGCTACACCTTC.

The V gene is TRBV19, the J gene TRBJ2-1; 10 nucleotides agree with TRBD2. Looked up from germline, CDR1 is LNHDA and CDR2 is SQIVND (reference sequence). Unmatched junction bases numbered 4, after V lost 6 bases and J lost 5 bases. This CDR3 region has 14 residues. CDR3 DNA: TGTGCCAGTAGGCCTAGCGGGAGCCACAATGAGCAGTTCTTC. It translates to CASRPSGSHNEQFF. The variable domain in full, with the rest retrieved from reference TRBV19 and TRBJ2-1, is DGGITQSPKYLFRKEGQNVTLSCEQNLNHDAMYWYRQDPGQGLRLIYYSQIVNDFQKGDIAEGYSVSREKKESFPLTVTSAQKNPTAFYLCASRPSGSHNEQFFGPGTRLTVL.

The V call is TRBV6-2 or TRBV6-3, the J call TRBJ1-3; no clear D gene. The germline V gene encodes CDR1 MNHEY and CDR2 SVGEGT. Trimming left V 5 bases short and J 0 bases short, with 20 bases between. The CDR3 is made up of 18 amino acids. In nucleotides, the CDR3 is TGTGCCAGCAGTAAGTCGAACCGCCGGGGTGCCTCTGGAAACACCATATATTTT. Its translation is CASSKSNRRGASGNTIYF.

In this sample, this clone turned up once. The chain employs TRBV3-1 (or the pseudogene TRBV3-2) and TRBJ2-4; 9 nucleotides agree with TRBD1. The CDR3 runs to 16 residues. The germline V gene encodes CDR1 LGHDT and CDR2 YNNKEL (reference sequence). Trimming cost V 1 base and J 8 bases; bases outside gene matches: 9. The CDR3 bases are TGTGCCAGCAGCCAAGTCGCCGGGACAGGGATCCACATTCAGTACTTC. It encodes CASSQVAGTGIHIQYF.

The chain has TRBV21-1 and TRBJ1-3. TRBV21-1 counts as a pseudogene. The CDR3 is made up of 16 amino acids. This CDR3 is CASSRGREVSGNTIYF. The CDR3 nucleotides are TGTGCCAGCAGCAGAGGACGGGAAGTTTCTGGAAACACCATATATTTT.

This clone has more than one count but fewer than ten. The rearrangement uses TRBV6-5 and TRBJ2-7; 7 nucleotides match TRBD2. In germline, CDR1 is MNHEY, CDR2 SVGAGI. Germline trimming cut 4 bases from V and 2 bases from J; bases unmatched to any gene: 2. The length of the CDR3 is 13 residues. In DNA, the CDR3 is TGTGCCAGCAGTTCGGGACTAACCTACGAGCAGTACTTC. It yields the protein CASSSGLTYEQYF.

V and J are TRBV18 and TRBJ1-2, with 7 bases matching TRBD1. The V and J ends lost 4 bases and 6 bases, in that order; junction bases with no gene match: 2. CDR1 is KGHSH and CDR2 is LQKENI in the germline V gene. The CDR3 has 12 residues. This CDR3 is CASSQTGNGYTF. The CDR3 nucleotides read TGTGCCAGCTCACAGACAGGGAATGGCTACACCTTC. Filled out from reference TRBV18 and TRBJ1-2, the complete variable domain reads NAGVMQNPRHLVRRRGQEARLRCSPMKGHSHVYWYRQLPEEGLKFMVYLQKENIIDESGMPKERFSAEFPKEGPSILRIQQVVRGDSAAYFCASSQTGNGYTFGSGTRLTVV.

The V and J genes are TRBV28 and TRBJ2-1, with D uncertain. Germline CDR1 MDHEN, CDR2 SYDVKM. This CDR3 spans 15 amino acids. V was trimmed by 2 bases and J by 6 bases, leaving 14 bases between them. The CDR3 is CASSLLRSRVNEQFF. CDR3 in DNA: TGTGCCAGCAGTTTACTGCGGAGCAGAGTCAATGAGCAGTTCTTC. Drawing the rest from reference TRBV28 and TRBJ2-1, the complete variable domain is DVKVTQSSRYLVKRTGEKVFLECVQDMDHENMFWYRQDPGLGLRLIYFSYDVKMKEKGDIPEGYSVSREKKERFSLILESASTNQTSMYLCASSLLRSRVNEQFFGPGTRLTVL.

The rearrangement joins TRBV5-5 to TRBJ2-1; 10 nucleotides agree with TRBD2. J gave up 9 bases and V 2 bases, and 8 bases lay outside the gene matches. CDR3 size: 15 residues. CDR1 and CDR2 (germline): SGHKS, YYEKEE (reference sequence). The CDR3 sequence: CASSLSLAGAAEQFF. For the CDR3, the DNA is TGTGCCAGCAGCTTATCTCTAGCGGGAGCGGCTGAGCAGTTCTTC.